This T cell receptor (beta chain) was identified during a study of T cell changes during pregnancy in multiple sclerosis. Trimming removed 1 base from V and 5 bases from J; junction bases left unmatched: 15. The CDR3 length is 19 residues. Per germline, CDR1 LNHNV and CDR2 YYDKDF (reference sequence). The data were produced by immunoSEQ multiplex PCR, yet TCRdb's version contains in-frame clones alone and is incomplete. This sample yields fewer than 45,000 clones, of which about 94% are seen a single time; roughly 8.7% belongs to the top ten. The chain recombines TRBV15 with TRBJ2-7; TRBD2 aligns across 12 bases. The starting material was CD8+ T cells from peripheral blood mononuclear cells, obtained in the third trimester of pregnancy. This TCR was recovered from a female donor with multiple sclerosis, enrolled in a pregnancy study. CDR3 residues: CATSRVERLAGVRDDEQYF. The CDR3 DNA is TGTGCCACCAGCAGAGTAGAAAGACTAGCGGGAGTACGTGACGACGAGCAGTACTTC.